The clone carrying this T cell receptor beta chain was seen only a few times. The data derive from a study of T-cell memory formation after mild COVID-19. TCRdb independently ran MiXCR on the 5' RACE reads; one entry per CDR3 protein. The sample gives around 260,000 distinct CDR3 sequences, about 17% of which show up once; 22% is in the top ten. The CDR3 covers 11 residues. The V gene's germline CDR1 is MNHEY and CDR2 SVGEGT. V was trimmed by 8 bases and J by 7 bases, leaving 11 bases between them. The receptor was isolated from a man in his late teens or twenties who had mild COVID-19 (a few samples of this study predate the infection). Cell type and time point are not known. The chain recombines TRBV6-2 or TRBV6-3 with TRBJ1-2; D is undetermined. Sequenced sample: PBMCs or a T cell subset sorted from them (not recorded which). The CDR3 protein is CASLSGLGYTF. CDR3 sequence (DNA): TGTGCCAGCCTGTCTGGGCTTGGCTACACCTTC.